The 5 T cell receptor beta chains listed next were all sequenced from one sample in a study of blood T cells in healthy people across ages. Primed by a sample-barcoded 5' primer and a J-beta primer mix, a second PCR proceeded for roughly 7 to 11 cycles. TCRdb redid the calling of the 5' RACE reads with MiXCR, one entry per CDR3 protein. The sample includes around 990,000 distinct CDR3 sequences, 20% to 25% seen only once; the top ten take 0.75%. The data also belong to a second study, concerning T cells of mothers and their children.

Sequenced material: blood. These receptors were collected from a girl aged 2 to 9 in good health.

This clonotype turned up a few times. The chain couples TRBV7-2 to TRBJ1-1; D not resolved. This CDR3 is 13 amino acids long. From germline, CDR1 is SGHTA and CDR2 FQGNSA. Trimming stripped 5 bases from V and 11 bases from J, with 18 bases between. The CDR3 spells CASSPAPGSPAFF. In DNA, the CDR3 is TGTGCCAGCAGCCCCGCTCCCGGGTCTCCGGCTTTCTTT.

This clonotype has a handful of counts. The V and J genes are TRBV5-1 and TRBJ2-2, with TRBD2 matching over 9 bases. The germline CDR1 and CDR2 sequences are SGHRS and YFSETQ. Unmatched junction bases numbered 8, after V lost 4 bases and J lost 7 bases. The CDR3 is 15 residues long. The CDR3 DNA reads TGCGCCAGCAGCGCGGGACTAGCTTCGGTCGGGGAGCTGTTTTTT. Translated, it gives CASSAGLASVGELFF. The complete variable domain, with remaining parts taken from reference TRBV5-1 and TRBJ2-2, reads KAGVTQTPRYLIKTRGQQVTLSCSPISGHRSVSWYQQTPGQGLQFLFEYFSETQRNKGNFPGRFSGRQFSNSRSEMNVSTLELGDSALYLCASSAGLASVGELFFGEGSRLTVL.

The chain recombines TRBV20-1 with TRBJ2-5, with D maybe TRBD2 (6 bases). The V end lost 8 bases, the J end lost 2 bases, and 21 bases lay between the germline ends. CDR1 is DFQATT and CDR2 is SNEGSKA in the germline V gene (reference sequence). The CDR3 has 15 residues. CDR3 amino acids: CSSPGESSEQETQYF. The CDR3 DNA reads as TGCAGTTCCCCGGGGGAGTCTAGCGAACAAGAGACCCAGTACTTC.

This chain uses TRBV24-1 with TRBJ2-1; weak D call: TRBD2 (6 bases). CDR1 and CDR2 (germline): KGHDR, SFDVKD. The CDR3 is 15 amino acids. V lost 6 bases to trimming and J lost 3 bases, with 14 bases between them. The CDR3 spells CATSPSEDYYNEQFF. The CDR3 DNA sequence: TGTGCCACCAGTCCCTCGGAGGACTACTACAATGAGCAGTTCTTC.

This clonotype turned up a few times. A read error may account for a junction end that differs from germline. The chain couples TRBV5-1 to TRBJ2-5, with TRBD2 matching over 8 bases. In germline, CDR1 is SGHRS, CDR2 YFSETQ. The CDR3 loop spans 17 amino acids. The CDR3 spells CASSLEGWDKTGTSPVF. In nucleotides, the CDR3 is TGCGCCAGCAGCTTGGAGGGTTGGGACAAGACCGGGACTAGTCCGGTCTTC.